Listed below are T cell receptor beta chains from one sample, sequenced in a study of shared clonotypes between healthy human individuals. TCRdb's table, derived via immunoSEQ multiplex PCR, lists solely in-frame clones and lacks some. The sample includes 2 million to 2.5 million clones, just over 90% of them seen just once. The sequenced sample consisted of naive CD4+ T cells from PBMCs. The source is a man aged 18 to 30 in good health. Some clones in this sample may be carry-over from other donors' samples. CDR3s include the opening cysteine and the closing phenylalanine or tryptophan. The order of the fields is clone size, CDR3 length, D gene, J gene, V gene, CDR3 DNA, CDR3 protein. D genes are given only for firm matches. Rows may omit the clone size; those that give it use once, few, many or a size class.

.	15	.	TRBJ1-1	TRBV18	TGTGCCAGCACTTTTGCGGGGGGCGGAAATACTGAAGCTTTCTTT	CASTFAGGGNTEAFF
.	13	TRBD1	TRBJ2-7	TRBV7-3	TGTGCCAGCAGGGCGACAGGGGAAAACGAGCAGTACTTC	CASRATGENEQYF
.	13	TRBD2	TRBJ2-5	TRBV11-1	TGTGCCAGCAGCTACCGACTAGCGCCGACCCAGTACTTC	CASSYRLAPTQYF
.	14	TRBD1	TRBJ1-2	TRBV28	TGTGCCAGCAGTTTACAGGGGGCTTACTATGGCTACACCTTC	CASSLQGAYYGYTF
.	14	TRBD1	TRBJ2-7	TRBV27	TGTGCCAGCGCCAAGGGACAGACTTACTACGAGCAGTACTTC	CASAKGQTYYEQYF
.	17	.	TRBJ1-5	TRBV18	TGTGCCAGCTCACCAATTCCCCCCCCACAACCGACTCAGCCCCAGCATTTT	CASSPIPPPQPTQPQHF
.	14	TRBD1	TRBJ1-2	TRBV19	TGTGCCAGTAGTCCAAGGACAGGGGACTATGGCTACACCTTC	CASSPRTGDYGYTF
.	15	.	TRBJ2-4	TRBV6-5	TGTGCCAGCAGTTACTCAGGGCTAGCCAAAAACATTCAGTACTTC	CASSYSGLAKNIQYF
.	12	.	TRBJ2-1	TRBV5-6	TGTGCCAGCAGCTTGGCCGTGGGAGAGCAGTTCTTC	CASSLAVGEQFF
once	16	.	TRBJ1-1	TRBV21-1	TGTGCCAGCAGCAAAGCGCTCCCGAGGCCCAACACTGAAGCTTTCTTT	CASSKALPRPNTEAFF
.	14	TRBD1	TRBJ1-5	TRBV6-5	TGTGCCAGCAGTTCCACAGGGGGCGATCAGCCCCAGCATTTT	CASSSTGGDQPQHF
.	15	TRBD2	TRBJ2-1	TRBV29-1	TGCAGCGCCGGAAGGGTACTAGCGGGAGAGAATGAGCAGTTCTTC	CSAGRVLAGENEQFF
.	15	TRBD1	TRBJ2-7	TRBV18	TGTGCCAGCTCACCTCTGACAGGGGGCTTTTACGAGCAGTACTTC	CASSPLTGGFYEQYF
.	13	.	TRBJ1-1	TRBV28	TGTGCCAGCAGTGGGGTTATAAACACTGAAGCTTTCTTT	CASSGVINTEAFF
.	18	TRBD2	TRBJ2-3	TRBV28	TGTGCCAGCAGCTCGACTAGCGGGAGGCCCCTTGGTTTAGATACGCAGTATTTT	CASSSTSGRPLGLDTQYF
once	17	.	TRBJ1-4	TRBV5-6	TGTGCCAGCAGCTTGGCCGGGGAGGCCGCAACTAATGAAAAACTGTTTTTT	CASSLAGEAATNEKLFF
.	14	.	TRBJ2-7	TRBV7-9	TGTGCCAGCAGCCAGACAGGAACAGGGAAGGAGCAGTACTTC	CASSQTGTGKEQYF
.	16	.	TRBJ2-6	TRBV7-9	TGTGCCAGCAGCTTAGTAGGGGAGTCTGGGGCCAACGTCCTGACTTTC	CASSLVGESGANVLTF